Listed below are T cell receptor beta chains from one sample, sequenced in a study of cytomegalovirus exposure and HLA in healthy donors. Some clones are missing from TCRdb's copy, which holds only in-frame ones; the method was immunoSEQ multiplex PCR. The sample holds about 120,000 clones, roughly 78% seen once. Sequencing was carried out using PBMCs. The receptors derive from a woman between 25 and 40 years old in good health and CMV-seropositive. Both conserved end residues are part of each CDR3. The D gene is left open where the match is weak. Clone size is shown for a subset of rows, as once, few, many or a class of expanded clone.

clone size	D gene	V gene	J gene	CDR3 protein	CDR3 DNA
-	-	TRBV6-1	TRBJ1-1	CASSEFGGGTEAFF	TGTGCCAGCAGTGAATTCGGGGGTGGAACTGAAGCTTTCTTT
-	TRBD1	TRBV2	TRBJ1-5	CASSNRGSNQPQHF	TGTGCCAGCAGCAACAGGGGTAGCAATCAGCCCCAGCATTTT
-	-	TRBV7-2	TRBJ1-2	CASSPYGGARDYGYTF	TGTGCCAGCAGCCCCTATGGGGGGGCGCGGGACTATGGCTACACCTTC
once	TRBD1	TRBV11-2	TRBJ1-2	CASTPGQGDGYTF	TGTGCCAGCACCCCGGGGCAGGGGGATGGCTACACCTTC
-	TRBD2	TRBV13	TRBJ2-3	CASSPRLAGGTDTQYF	TGTGCCAGCAGCCCACGACTAGCGGGGGGCACAGATACGCAGTATTTT
-	TRBD1	TRBV2	TRBJ1-1	CASSTTGGPAFF	TGTGCCAGCAGTACGACAGGGGGACCAGCTTTCTTT
-	-	TRBV7-9	TRBJ1-1	CSSSLGRSEAFF	TGTTCCAGCAGCTTAGGGAGGTCTGAAGCTTTCTTT
-	-	TRBV6-5	TRBJ2-4	CASTGRGSYIQYF	TGTGCCAGCACGGGTAGGGGCTCCTACATTCAGTACTTC
-	TRBD1	TRBV25-1	TRBJ1-2	CASSESDRGLLGYTF	TGTGCCAGCAGTGAATCGGACAGGGGCCTGTTAGGCTACACCTTC
-	-	TRBV9	TRBJ2-5	CASSASALKETQYF	TGTGCCAGCAGCGCCTCCGCGTTAAAAGAGACCCAGTACTTC
few	TRBD1	TRBV7-9	TRBJ1-2	CASEGTGGNYGYTF	TGTGCCAGCGAAGGGACAGGGGGTAACTATGGCTACACCTTC
-	TRBD2	TRBV7-7	TRBJ2-3	CASSLARLAGKDTQYF	TGTGCCAGCAGCTTAGCCCGACTAGCGGGGAAAGATACGCAGTATTTT
once	-	TRBV5-4	TRBJ1-3	CASSPGTSSGNTIYF	TGTGCCAGCAGTCCCGGGACAAGCTCTGGAAACACCATATATTTT
-	-	TRBV4-2	TRBJ2-2	CASSQEWDSTGELFF	TGTGCCAGCAGCCAAGAGTGGGACTCCACCGGGGAGCTGTTTTTT
-	-	TRBV7-9	TRBJ2-1	CASKQGLGNEQFF	TGTGCCAGCAAACAGGGCCTCGGTAATGAGCAGTTCTTC
-	TRBD1	TRBV5-1	TRBJ2-7	CASSLTGTGEAAGYF	TGCGCCAGCAGCTTGACCGGGACAGGGGAGGCAGCGGGGTACTTC
once	-	TRBV19	TRBJ1-3	CASSYLGKGRGYSGNTIYF	TGTGCCAGTAGTTACCTCGGGAAGGGTCGAGGGTACTCTGGAAACACCATATATTTT
-	TRBD1	TRBV7-9	TRBJ1-6	CASRGQVKNSPLHF	TGTGCCAGCAGGGGACAGGTTAAAAATTCACCCCTCCACTTT
few	TRBD2	TRBV19	TRBJ2-2	CASSDFLGGVPNTGELFF	TGTGCCAGTAGTGACTTTCTGGGGGGGGTTCCGAACACCGGGGAGCTGTTTTTT
-	-	TRBV30	TRBJ2-7	CAWSDPGLTYF	TGTGCCTGGAGTGACCCGGGACTTACCTACTTC
once	TRBD1	TRBV5-1	TRBJ1-4	CATKPGTGYEKLFF	TGCGCCACCAAGCCCGGGACAGGCTATGAAAAACTGTTTTTT
-	-	TRBV5-6	TRBJ2-5	CASSASYRGSIGGETQYF	TGTGCCAGCAGCGCATCCTACAGGGGATCAATAGGAGGGGAGACCCAGTACTTC
once	TRBD1	TRBV28	TRBJ1-1	CASSLMGQRVTEAFF	TGTGCCAGCAGTTTAATGGGACAGCGAGTCACTGAAGCTTTCTTT
-	TRBD1	TRBV18	TRBJ2-7	CASSPPRGQGVGEQYF	TGTGCCAGCTCACCACCGAGGGGACAGGGCGTCGGCGAGCAGTACTTC
-	-	TRBV7-2	TRBJ2-7	CASSLFGSGGMPYEQYF	TGTGCCAGCAGCTTATTTGGTAGCGGAGGAATGCCCTACGAGCAGTACTTC
-	-	TRBV19	TRBJ1-2	CASSTDSAYGYTF	TGTGCCAGTAGTACGGACAGTGCCTATGGCTACACCTTC
-	TRBD1	TRBV6-6	TRBJ1-5	CASAGQGAQPQHF	TGTGCCAGCGCGGGGCAGGGGGCACAGCCCCAGCATTTT
-	-	TRBV7-8	TRBJ1-4	CASSRVGEKLFF	TGTGCCAGCAGCCGGGTGGGTGAAAAACTGTTTTTT
few	-	TRBV5-1	TRBJ2-1	CASSQGYNEQFF	TGCGCCAGCAGTCAGGGGTACAATGAGCAGTTCTTC
-	-	TRBV13	TRBJ1-1	CASSLDTRNTEAFF	TGTGCCAGCAGCTTGGACACCCGGAACACTGAAGCTTTCTTT
-	TRBD1	TRBV6-1	TRBJ2-5	CASSKPGQGNQYF	TGTGCCAGCAGTAAACCGGGACAGGGTAATCAGTACTTC
-	-	TRBV5-1	TRBJ1-3	CASSLEGGTGNTIYF	TGCGCCAGCAGCTTGGAAGGGGGAACTGGAAACACCATATATTTT
once	-	TRBV27	TRBJ2-7	CASIFRGRTYEQYF	TGTGCCAGCATATTTCGTGGCAGGACCTACGAGCAGTACTTC
once	-	TRBV27	TRBJ2-3	CASSPPSRPRTDTQYF	TGTGCCAGCAGTCCCCCTAGCCGGCCGCGCACAGATACGCAGTATTTT
-	-	TRBV30	TRBJ2-7	CAWSVLGPYEQYF	TGTGCCTGGAGTGTACTAGGGCCCTACGAGCAGTACTTC
-	-	TRBV14	TRBJ2-7	CASSESRVPYEQYF	TGTGCCAGCAGCGAGTCCCGGGTCCCCTACGAGCAGTACTTC
-	-	TRBV9	TRBJ1-4	CASSVSPGPNEKLFF	TGTGCCAGCAGCGTATCCCCAGGTCCTAATGAAAAACTGTTTTTT
-	-	TRBV7-9	TRBJ2-2	CASSQTGTNTGELFF	TGTGCCAGCAGTCAAACAGGGACCAACACCGGGGAGCTGTTTTTT
-	-	TRBV10-3	TRBJ1-2	CAIRDQPLPGYGYTF	TGTGCCATCAGGGATCAACCCTTACCGGGCTATGGCTACACCTTC
-	TRBD2	TRBV9	TRBJ2-1	CASSAHPRTSGDYNEQFF	TGTGCCAGCAGCGCCCACCCCCGGACTAGCGGGGACTACAATGAGCAGTTCTTC
-	-	TRBV5-1	TRBJ1-2	CASSLEQSGYGYTF	TGCGCCAGCAGCTTGGAGCAGAGCGGCTATGGCTACACCTTC
few	TRBD2	TRBV28	TRBJ2-1	CASKLSGGAIEQFF	TGTGCCAGCAAACTAAGCGGGGGGGCGATTGAGCAGTTCTTC
-	TRBD2	TRBV5-4	TRBJ2-1	CASSPARGVGSYNEQFF	TGTGCCAGCTCCCCCGCTCGGGGGGTCGGTTCCTACAATGAGCAGTTCTTC
-	-	TRBV18	TRBJ2-7	CASSPPGRNEQYF	TGTGCCAGCTCACCCCCAGGGAGGAACGAGCAGTACTTC
-	-	TRBV9	TRBJ2-7	CASSVAQGGQYF	TGTGCCAGCAGCGTAGCTCAGGGAGGGCAGTACTTC
few	TRBD1	TRBV9	TRBJ1-1	CASSPDRNVMNTEAFF	TGTGCCAGCAGCCCGGACAGGAACGTCATGAACACTGAAGCTTTCTTT